This record covers a single TCR beta chain. This sample was taken from a study of T-cell reconstitution after alpha-beta-depleted transplantation in children. The TCRbeta library was prepared with unique molecular identifiers. Each CDR3 protein is one row after TCRdb ran MiXCR on the PCR reads. This table holds almost 500,000 distinct CDR3 sequences, around 12% found once. The sequencing here drew on PBMCs from the stem cell graft donor, taken from the stem cell graft. This TCR was sampled from a human donor who donated a stem cell graft to a child with combined immunodeficiency.

The CDR3: CASSPSRLQETQYF. For the CDR3, the DNA is TGTGCCAGCAGTCCTTCGCGGTTACAAGAGACCCAGTACTTC. The chain links TRBV2 to TRBJ2-5; D is unclear. V dropped 5 bases and J dropped 2 bases, with 12 bases sitting between them. Germline V gives CDR1 SNHLY, CDR2 FYNNEI. The CDR3 is made up of 14 amino acids.